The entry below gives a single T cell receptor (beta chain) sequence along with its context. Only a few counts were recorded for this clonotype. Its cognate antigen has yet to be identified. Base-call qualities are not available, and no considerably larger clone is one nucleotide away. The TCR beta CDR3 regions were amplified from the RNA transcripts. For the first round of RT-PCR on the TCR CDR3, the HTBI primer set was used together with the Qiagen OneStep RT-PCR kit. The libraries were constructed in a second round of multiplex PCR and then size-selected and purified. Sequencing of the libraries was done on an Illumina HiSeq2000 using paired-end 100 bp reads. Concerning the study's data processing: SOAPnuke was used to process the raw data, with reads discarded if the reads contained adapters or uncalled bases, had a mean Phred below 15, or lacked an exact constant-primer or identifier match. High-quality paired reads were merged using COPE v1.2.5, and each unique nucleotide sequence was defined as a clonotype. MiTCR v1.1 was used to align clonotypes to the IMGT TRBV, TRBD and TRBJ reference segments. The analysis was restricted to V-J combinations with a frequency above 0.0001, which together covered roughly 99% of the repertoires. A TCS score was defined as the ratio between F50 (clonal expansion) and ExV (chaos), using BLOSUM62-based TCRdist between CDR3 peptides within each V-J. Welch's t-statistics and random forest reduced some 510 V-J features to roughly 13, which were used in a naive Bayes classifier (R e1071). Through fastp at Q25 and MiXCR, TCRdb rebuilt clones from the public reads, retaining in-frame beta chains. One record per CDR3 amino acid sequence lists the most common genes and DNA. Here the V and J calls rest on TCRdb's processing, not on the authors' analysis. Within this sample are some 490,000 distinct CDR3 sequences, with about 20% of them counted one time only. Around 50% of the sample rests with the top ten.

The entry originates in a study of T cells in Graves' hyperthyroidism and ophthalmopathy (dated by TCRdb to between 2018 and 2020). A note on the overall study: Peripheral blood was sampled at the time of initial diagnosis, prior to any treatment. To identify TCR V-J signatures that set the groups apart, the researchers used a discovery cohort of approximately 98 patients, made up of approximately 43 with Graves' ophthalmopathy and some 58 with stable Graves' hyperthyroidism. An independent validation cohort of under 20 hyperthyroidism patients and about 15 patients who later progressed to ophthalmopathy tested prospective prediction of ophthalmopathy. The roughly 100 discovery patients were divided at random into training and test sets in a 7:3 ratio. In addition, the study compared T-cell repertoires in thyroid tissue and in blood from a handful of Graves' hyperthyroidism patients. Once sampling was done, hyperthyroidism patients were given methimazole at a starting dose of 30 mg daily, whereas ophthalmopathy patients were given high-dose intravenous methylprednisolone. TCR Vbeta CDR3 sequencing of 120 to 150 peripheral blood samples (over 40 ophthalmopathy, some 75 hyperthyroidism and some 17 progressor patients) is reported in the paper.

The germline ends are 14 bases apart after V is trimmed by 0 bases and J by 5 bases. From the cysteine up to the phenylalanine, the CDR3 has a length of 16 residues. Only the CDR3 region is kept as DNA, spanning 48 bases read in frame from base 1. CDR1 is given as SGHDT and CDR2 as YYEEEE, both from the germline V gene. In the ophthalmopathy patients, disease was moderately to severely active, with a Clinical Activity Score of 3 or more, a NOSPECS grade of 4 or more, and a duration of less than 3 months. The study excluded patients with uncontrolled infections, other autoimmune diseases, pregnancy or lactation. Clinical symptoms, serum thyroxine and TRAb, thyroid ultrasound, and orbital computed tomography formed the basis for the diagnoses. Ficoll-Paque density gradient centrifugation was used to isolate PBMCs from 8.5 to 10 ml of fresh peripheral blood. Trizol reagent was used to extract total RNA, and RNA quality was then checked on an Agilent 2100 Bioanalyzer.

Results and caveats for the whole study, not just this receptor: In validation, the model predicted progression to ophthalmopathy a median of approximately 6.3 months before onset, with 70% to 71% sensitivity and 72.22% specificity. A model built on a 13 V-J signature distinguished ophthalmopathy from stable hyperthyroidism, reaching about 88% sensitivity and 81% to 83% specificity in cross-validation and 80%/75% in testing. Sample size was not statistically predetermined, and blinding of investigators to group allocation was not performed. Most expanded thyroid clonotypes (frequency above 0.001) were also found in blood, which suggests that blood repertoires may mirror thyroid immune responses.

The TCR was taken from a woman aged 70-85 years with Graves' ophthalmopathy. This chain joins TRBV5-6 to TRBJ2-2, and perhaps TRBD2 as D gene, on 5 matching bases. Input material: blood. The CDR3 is CASSLAAASRTGELFF. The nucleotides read TGTGCCAGCAGCTTGGCCGCGGCTAGCCGTACCGGGGAGCTGTTTTTT.